The sequence of this TCR beta chain was determined in a study of T cell responses to AZD1222 COVID-19 vaccine. General observations from the study: AZD1222 recipients seropositive at baseline numbered only five to seven. Unmutated variant regions are reportedly the target of nearly half of TCRs that are spike-specific.

V was shortened by 5 bases and J by 9 bases, with 11 bases between the two germline ends. Germline V gene lookup returns CDR1 MNHNY and CDR2 SVGAGI (reference sequence). The CDR3 length is 12 residues. The protocol was immunoSEQ multiplex PCR, while the TCRdb copy is restricted to in-frame clones and leaves out a portion. The sample contains 80,000 or so clones, about 85% of which appear only once. This clone has just one count. Its specificity is unknown. This sequence was found in an adult in good health. This chain links TRBV6-6 with TRBJ2-4; TRBD1 is a possible D gene (6 bases). The source was peripheral blood, collected on day 0 of AZD1222 vaccination. As DNA, the CDR3 is TGTGCCAGCAGTCGGGACAATCTCATTCAGTACTTC. Residues: CASSRDNLIQYF.